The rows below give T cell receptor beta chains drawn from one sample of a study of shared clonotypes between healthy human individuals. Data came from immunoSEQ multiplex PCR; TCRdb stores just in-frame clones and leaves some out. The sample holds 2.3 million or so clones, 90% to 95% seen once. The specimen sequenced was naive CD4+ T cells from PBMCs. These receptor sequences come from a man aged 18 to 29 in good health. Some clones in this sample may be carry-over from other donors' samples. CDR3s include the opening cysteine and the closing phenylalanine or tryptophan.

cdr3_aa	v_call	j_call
CASSYNQAQPQHF	TRBV6-1	TRBJ1-5
CASSLRGFTDTQYF	TRBV7-9	TRBJ2-3
CASSLGGQMNTEAFF	TRBV5-4	TRBJ1-1
CASSHREAFF	TRBV28	TRBJ1-1
CASSVGTGEPQHF	TRBV19	TRBJ1-5
CSAKSDTQYF	TRBV20-1	TRBJ2-3
CASSPGVGSEKLFF	TRBV18	TRBJ1-4
CASSRRQGPYEQYF	TRBV5-1	TRBJ2-7
CASSSPGELFF	TRBV4-1	TRBJ2-2
CASSLDRGRNQPQHF	TRBV7-6	TRBJ1-5
CASSSDPSYEQYF	TRBV5-1	TRBJ2-7
CASSFTGASGNTIYF	TRBV6-1	TRBJ1-3
CASSFQFGNTIYF	TRBV27	TRBJ1-3
CASSITEGLYNEQFF	TRBV7-3	TRBJ2-1
CASSIERVAKNIQYF	TRBV19	TRBJ2-4
CASSVKTSGEETQYF	TRBV5-4	TRBJ2-5
CASSQGPGQGYEQYF	TRBV4-3	TRBJ2-7
CASTYSGVGGEQYF	TRBV28	TRBJ2-7
CASSPGRGDTQYF	TRBV5-4	TRBJ2-3
CASSNDRGETQYF	TRBV2	TRBJ2-5
CASSLRTSGSTSETQYF	TRBV19	TRBJ2-5
CAWSVTGTLNEQYF	TRBV30	TRBJ2-7
CASSLETGAQETQYF	TRBV7-9	TRBJ2-5
CASSLDPGTAAAGELFF	TRBV5-1	TRBJ2-2
CASSLGHVTEAFF	TRBV7-9	TRBJ1-1
CASSLGQGRYEQFF	TRBV5-4	TRBJ2-1
CASSPSGPGPYEQYF	TRBV19	TRBJ2-7
CASSQDVEGFGGAYEQYF	TRBV4-3	TRBJ2-7
CASSFGGDYGYTF	TRBV28	TRBJ1-2
CASSWRTGKVFLGELFF	TRBV19	TRBJ2-2
CAISRLAGSYEQYF	TRBV10-3	TRBJ2-7
CASSLQQPPYEQYF	TRBV7-2	TRBJ2-7
CASRGDPGPGNSYEQYF	TRBV10-1	TRBJ2-7
CAISEPQDYGYTF	TRBV10-3	TRBJ1-2
CASTQGLAGLTDTQYF	TRBV19	TRBJ2-3
CASSLKGEDTQYF	TRBV7-3	TRBJ2-3
CASRGQGFGQPQHF	TRBV21-1	TRBJ1-5
CASTHRTAQETQYF	TRBV6-5	TRBJ2-5
CASILEANTGELFF	TRBV2	TRBJ2-2
CASSLGLTGTNTGELFF	TRBV5-4	TRBJ2-2
CASSLDSSAYQETQYF	TRBV7-8	TRBJ2-5
CASSLPQGGGETQYF	TRBV11-1	TRBJ2-5
CASSLGLAGAYEQYF	TRBV7-2	TRBJ2-7
CASSPGGRLEQYF	TRBV11-1	TRBJ2-7
CASSPETGKPNYGYTF	TRBV11-2	TRBJ1-2
CASSPPEIYGYTF	TRBV18	TRBJ1-2
CASRLSHTEAFF	TRBV7-2	TRBJ1-1
CASSPGQGNTEAFF	TRBV5-4	TRBJ1-1
CASSSLAGSTDTQYF	TRBV7-7	TRBJ2-3
CASRSTGTGFYEQFF	TRBV4-1	TRBJ2-1
CASSVDGAYGYTF	TRBV2	TRBJ1-2